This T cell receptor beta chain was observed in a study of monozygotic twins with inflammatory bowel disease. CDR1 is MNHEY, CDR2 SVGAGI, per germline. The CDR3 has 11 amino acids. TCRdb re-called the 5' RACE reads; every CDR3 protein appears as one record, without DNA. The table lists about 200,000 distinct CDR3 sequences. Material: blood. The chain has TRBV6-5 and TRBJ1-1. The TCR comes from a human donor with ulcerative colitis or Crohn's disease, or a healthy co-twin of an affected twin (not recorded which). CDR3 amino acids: CASVGVTEAFF.